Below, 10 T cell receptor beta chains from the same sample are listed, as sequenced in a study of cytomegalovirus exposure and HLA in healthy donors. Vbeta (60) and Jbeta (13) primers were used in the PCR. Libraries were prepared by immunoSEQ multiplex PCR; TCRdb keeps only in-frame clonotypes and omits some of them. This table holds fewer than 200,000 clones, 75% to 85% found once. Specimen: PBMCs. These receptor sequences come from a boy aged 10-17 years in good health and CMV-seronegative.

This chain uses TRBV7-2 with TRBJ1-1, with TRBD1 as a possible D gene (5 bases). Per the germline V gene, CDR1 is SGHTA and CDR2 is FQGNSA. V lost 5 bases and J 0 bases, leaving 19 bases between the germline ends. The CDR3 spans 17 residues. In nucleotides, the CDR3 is TGTGCCAGCAGCCCCCGTCGGTTCTCAGGGCTGAACACTGAAGCTTTCTTT. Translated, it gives CASSPRRFSGLNTEAFF.

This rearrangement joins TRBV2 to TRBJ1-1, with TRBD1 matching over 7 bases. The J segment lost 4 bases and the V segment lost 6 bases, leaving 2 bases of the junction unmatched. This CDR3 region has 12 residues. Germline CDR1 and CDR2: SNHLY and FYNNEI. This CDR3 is CASRGDSTEAFF. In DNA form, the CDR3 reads TGTGCCAGCAGAGGGGACAGCACTGAAGCTTTCTTT.

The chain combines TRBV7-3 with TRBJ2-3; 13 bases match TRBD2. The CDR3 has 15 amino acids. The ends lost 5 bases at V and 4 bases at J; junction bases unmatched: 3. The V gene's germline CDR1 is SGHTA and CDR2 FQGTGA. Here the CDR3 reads CASSRGLAGSDTQYF. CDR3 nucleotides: TGTGCCAGCAGCCGGGGACTAGCGGGGTCAGATACGCAGTATTTT.

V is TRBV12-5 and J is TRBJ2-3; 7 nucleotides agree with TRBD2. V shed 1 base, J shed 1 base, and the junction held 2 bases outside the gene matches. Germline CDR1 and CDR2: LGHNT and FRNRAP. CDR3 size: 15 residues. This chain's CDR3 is CASGLGGGGTDTQYF. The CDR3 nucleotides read TGTGCTAGTGGTTTGGGCGGGGGTGGCACAGATACGCAGTATTTT.

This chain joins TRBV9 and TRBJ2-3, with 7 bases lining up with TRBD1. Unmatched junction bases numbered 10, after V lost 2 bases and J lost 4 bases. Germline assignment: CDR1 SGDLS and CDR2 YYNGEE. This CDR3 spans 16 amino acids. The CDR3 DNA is TGTGCCAGCAGCGTCCGGACAGGCGGGTCGGCAGATACGCAGTATTTT. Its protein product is CASSVRTGGSADTQYF.

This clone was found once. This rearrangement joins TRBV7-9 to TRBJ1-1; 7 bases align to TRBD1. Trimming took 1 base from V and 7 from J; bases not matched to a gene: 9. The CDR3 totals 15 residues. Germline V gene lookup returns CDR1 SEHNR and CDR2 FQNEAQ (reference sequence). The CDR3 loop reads CASSLVWDRSDEAFF. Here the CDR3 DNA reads TGTGCCAGCAGCTTAGTTTGGGACAGAAGTGATGAAGCTTTCTTT.

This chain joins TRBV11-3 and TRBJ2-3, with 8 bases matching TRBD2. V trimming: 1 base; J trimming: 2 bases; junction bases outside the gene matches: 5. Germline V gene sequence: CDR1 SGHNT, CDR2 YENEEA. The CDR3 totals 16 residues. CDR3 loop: CASSLAGTSPTDTQYF. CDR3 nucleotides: TGTGCCAGCAGCTTAGCCGGGACTAGTCCCACAGATACGCAGTATTTT. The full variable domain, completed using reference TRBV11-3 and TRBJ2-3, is EAGVVQSPRYKIIEKKQPVAFWCNPISGHNTLYWYLQNLGQGPELLIRYENEEAVDDSQLPKDRFSAERLKGVDSTLKIQPAELGDSAVYLCASSLAGTSPTDTQYFGPGTRLTVL.

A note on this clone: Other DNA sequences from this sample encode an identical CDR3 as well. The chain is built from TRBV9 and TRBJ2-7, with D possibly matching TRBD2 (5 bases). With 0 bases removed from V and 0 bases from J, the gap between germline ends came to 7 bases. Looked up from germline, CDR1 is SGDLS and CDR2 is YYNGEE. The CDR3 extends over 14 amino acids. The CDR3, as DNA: TGTGCCAGCAGCGTAGGCGGGTCCTCCTACGAGCAGTACTTC. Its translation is CASSVGGSSYEQYF.

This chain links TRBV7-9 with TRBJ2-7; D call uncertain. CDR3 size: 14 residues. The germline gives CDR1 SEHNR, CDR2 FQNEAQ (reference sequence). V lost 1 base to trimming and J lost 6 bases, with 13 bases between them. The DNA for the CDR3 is TGTGCCAGCAGCTTAGAGCCATTTGGTACCGAGCAGTACTTC. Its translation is CASSLEPFGTEQYF.

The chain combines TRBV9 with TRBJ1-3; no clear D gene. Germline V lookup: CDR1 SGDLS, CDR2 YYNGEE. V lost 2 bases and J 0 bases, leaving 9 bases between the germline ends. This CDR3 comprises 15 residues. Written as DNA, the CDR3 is TGTGCCAGCAGCGTCACCGCAGGCTCTGGAAACACCATATATTTT. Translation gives CASSVTAGSGNTIYF.